This is a list of T cell receptor beta chains from one sample in a study of T cell repertoires in cytomegalovirus infection. Their recognized antigens are unknown. TCRdb reprocessed the reads with MiXCR, giving one entry per CDR3 protein. The sample contains 160,000 or so distinct CDR3 sequences, about 22% of which appear only once. The starting material was CD8+ T cells from cultured PBMCs, obtained from culture after CMV antigen stimulation. All receptors come from a human donor in good health (CMV status not recorded). Some clones in this sample may be carry-over from other donors' samples. The CDR3 runs from the conserved cysteine through the conserved F or W. Fields, in order: V gene, clone size, J gene, D gene, CDR3 DNA, CDR3 protein. A D gene is named only where the DNA matches it firmly. Size is stated for part of the rows, as once, few or many counts, or as a class when the clone is expanded.

v_call: TRBV6-6
clone_size: -
j_call: TRBJ1-1
d_call: -
cdr3_nt: TGTGCCAGCAGTTACCAGAAAGGCAGGGACCACACTGAAGCTTTCTTT
cdr3_aa: CASSYQKGRDHTEAFF

v_call: TRBV7-2
clone_size: -
j_call: TRBJ2-5
d_call: -
cdr3_nt: TGTGCCAGCAGCTTAAACAAGGAGAGGGAGACCCAGTACTTC
cdr3_aa: CASSLNKERETQYF

v_call: TRBV7-2
clone_size: -
j_call: TRBJ1-1
d_call: -
cdr3_nt: TGTGCCAGCAGCTTAAGGCGGGGTAGGATGAACACTGAAGCTTTCTTT
cdr3_aa: CASSLRRGRMNTEAFF

v_call: TRBV7-6
clone_size: once
j_call: TRBJ2-1
d_call: -
cdr3_nt: TGTGCCAGCAGCTCCTCGCCCACCGCGGAATCTCCTAGCTCCTACAATGAGCAGTTCTTC
cdr3_aa: CASSSSPTAESPSSYNEQFF

v_call: TRBV7-6
clone_size: few
j_call: TRBJ1-1
d_call: -
cdr3_nt: TGTGCCAGCAGCTTATCTGGGGAAGAAGCTTTCTTT
cdr3_aa: CASSLSGEEAFF

v_call: TRBV6-2/TRBV6-3
clone_size: few
j_call: TRBJ2-1
d_call: TRBD2
cdr3_nt: TGTGCCAGCAGTTCGACTAGCGGGGGCGATGAGCAGTTCTTC
cdr3_aa: CASSSTSGGDEQFF

v_call: TRBV4-1
clone_size: few
j_call: TRBJ2-1
d_call: -
cdr3_nt: TGCGCCAGCAGCCAAGTGTGGGGGGGCCGAGATGAGCAGTTCTTC
cdr3_aa: CASSQVWGGRDEQFF

v_call: TRBV4-1
clone_size: few
j_call: TRBJ1-1
d_call: -
cdr3_nt: TGCGCCAGCGACGACGGGGGCGGGAACACTGAAGCTTTCTTT
cdr3_aa: CASDDGGGNTEAFF

v_call: TRBV7-8
clone_size: many
j_call: TRBJ2-7
d_call: TRBD2
cdr3_nt: TGTGCCAGCAGCCCCCAAGCGAAGCGGGGGGGCCATTCCAACGAGCAGTACTTC
cdr3_aa: CASSPQAKRGGHSNEQYF

v_call: TRBV6-2/TRBV6-3
clone_size: few
j_call: TRBJ1-1
d_call: TRBD1
cdr3_nt: TGTGCCAGCAGTTACGCCGGGACAGGGTACAACACTGAAGCTTTCTTT
cdr3_aa: CASSYAGTGYNTEAFF

v_call: TRBV20-1
clone_size: few
j_call: TRBJ2-5
d_call: -
cdr3_nt: TGCAGTGCTAGTGGGGATCAGAACCAAGAGACCCAGTACTTC
cdr3_aa: CSASGDQNQETQYF

v_call: TRBV11-1
clone_size: few
j_call: TRBJ2-7
d_call: -
cdr3_nt: TGTGCCAGCAGCTTATCTCCAGCCTACTCCTACGAGCAGTACTTC
cdr3_aa: CASSLSPAYSYEQYF

v_call: TRBV7-2
clone_size: -
j_call: TRBJ1-2
d_call: -
cdr3_nt: TGTGCCAGCAGCTTAGAGGGAAACCCTAACTATGGCTACACCTTC
cdr3_aa: CASSLEGNPNYGYTF

v_call: TRBV7-2
clone_size: -
j_call: TRBJ2-3
d_call: TRBD2
cdr3_nt: TGTGCCAGCAGCTTAGTTGGGACTAGCGGGGATTGGGGAGATACGCAGTATTTT
cdr3_aa: CASSLVGTSGDWGDTQYF

v_call: TRBV6-6
clone_size: few
j_call: TRBJ1-5
d_call: TRBD1
cdr3_nt: TGTGCCGGAAATAACAGGGGGCCAAATCAGCCCCAGCATTTT
cdr3_aa: CAGNNRGPNQPQHF

v_call: TRBV6-2/TRBV6-3
clone_size: once
j_call: TRBJ2-5
d_call: -
cdr3_nt: TGTGCCAGCAGTTACGGGGGCAGGAGGGAGACCCAGTACTTC
cdr3_aa: CASSYGGRRETQYF

v_call: TRBV5-4
clone_size: -
j_call: TRBJ2-2
d_call: -
cdr3_nt: TGTGCCAGCAGCCCGGCAGGGCAGGGGTTCCACACCGGGGAGCTGTTTTTT
cdr3_aa: CASSPAGQGFHTGELFF

v_call: TRBV7-6
clone_size: -
j_call: TRBJ2-1
d_call: TRBD1
cdr3_nt: TGTGCCAGCAGCTTAGTAGACAGGGGGGATGAGCAGTTCTTC
cdr3_aa: CASSLVDRGDEQFF

v_call: TRBV4-2
clone_size: many
j_call: TRBJ2-1
d_call: -
cdr3_nt: TGTGCCAGCAGCCAAGGGCCCACTGGAAGCTCCTACAATGAGCAGTTCTTC
cdr3_aa: CASSQGPTGSSYNEQFF

v_call: TRBV11-2
clone_size: few
j_call: TRBJ2-7
d_call: TRBD2
cdr3_nt: TGTGCCAGCAGCTTTACTAGCGGCTACGAGCAGTACTTC
cdr3_aa: CASSFTSGYEQYF

v_call: TRBV7-2
clone_size: -
j_call: TRBJ2-3
d_call: TRBD1
cdr3_nt: TGTGCCAGCAGCCTGTGGACAGGGAGAAGAGATACGCAGTATTTT
cdr3_aa: CASSLWTGRRDTQYF

v_call: TRBV4-1
clone_size: many
j_call: TRBJ2-7
d_call: -
cdr3_nt: TGCGCCAGCAGCCAAGGGCGGGCCGCCTCCTACGAGCAGTACTTC
cdr3_aa: CASSQGRAASYEQYF

v_call: TRBV7-1
clone_size: -
j_call: TRBJ2-5
d_call: -
cdr3_nt: TGTGCCAGCAGCCCCGTGGGGGGACGCCAAGAGACCCAGTACTTC
cdr3_aa: CASSPVGGRQETQYF

v_call: TRBV7-2
clone_size: many
j_call: TRBJ2-1
d_call: -
cdr3_nt: TGTGCCAGCAGCTTCCGGGACCAAGGGGGCAATGAGCAGTTCTTC
cdr3_aa: CASSFRDQGGNEQFF

v_call: TRBV7-9
clone_size: few
j_call: TRBJ2-6
d_call: -
cdr3_nt: TGTGCCAGCAGCCCACCGAAGAGGGATTATGCCAACGTCCTGACTTTC
cdr3_aa: CASSPPKRDYANVLTF

v_call: TRBV6-2/TRBV6-3
clone_size: few
j_call: TRBJ2-3
d_call: TRBD1
cdr3_nt: TGTGCCAGCAGAAGCGCTTACCGGGACAGGGGGCGTCGAGATACGCAGTATTTT
cdr3_aa: CASRSAYRDRGRRDTQYF

v_call: TRBV7-3
clone_size: few
j_call: TRBJ2-3
d_call: TRBD2
cdr3_nt: TGTGCCAGCAGCCCCGGGACTAGCGGGGGACACACAGATACGCAGTATTTT
cdr3_aa: CASSPGTSGGHTDTQYF

v_call: TRBV12-3/TRBV12-4
clone_size: few
j_call: TRBJ1-5
d_call: -
cdr3_nt: TGTGCCAGCAGTTTCGCAGGGATGAAGCAGCCCCAGCATTTT
cdr3_aa: CASSFAGMKQPQHF

v_call: TRBV10-3
clone_size: -
j_call: TRBJ2-3
d_call: -
cdr3_nt: TGTGCCATCACGGCCCCCCGTGAGAATACGCAGTATTTT
cdr3_aa: CAITAPRENTQYF

v_call: TRBV6-2/TRBV6-3
clone_size: -
j_call: TRBJ1-1
d_call: TRBD1
cdr3_nt: TGTGCCAGCAGTTACTCGCGACTAGGGACAGCGAACACTGAAGCTTTCTTT
cdr3_aa: CASSYSRLGTANTEAFF

v_call: TRBV9
clone_size: few
j_call: TRBJ1-3
d_call: -
cdr3_nt: TGTGCCAGCAGTGAAAGAAACACCATATATTTT
cdr3_aa: CASSERNTIYF

v_call: TRBV5-1
clone_size: -
j_call: TRBJ1-3
d_call: -
cdr3_nt: TGCGCCAGCAGGAAGGGGAACGCTGGAAACACCATATATTTT
cdr3_aa: CASRKGNAGNTIYF

v_call: TRBV11-3
clone_size: -
j_call: TRBJ2-3
d_call: -
cdr3_nt: TGTGCCAGCAGCCCCCTGGGCACAGATACGCAGTATTTT
cdr3_aa: CASSPLGTDTQYF

v_call: TRBV7-8
clone_size: few
j_call: TRBJ1-6
d_call: -
cdr3_nt: TGTGCCAGCAGCTTAGCTCGGGGACTGCTAGATTCACCCCTCCACTTT
cdr3_aa: CASSLARGLLDSPLHF

v_call: TRBV7-9
clone_size: few
j_call: TRBJ2-5
d_call: -
cdr3_nt: TGTGCCAGCAGCCCTCCGGCCGGGTCCCAAGAGACCCAGTACTTC
cdr3_aa: CASSPPAGSQETQYF

v_call: TRBV12-3/TRBV12-4
clone_size: -
j_call: TRBJ2-7
d_call: TRBD1
cdr3_nt: TGTGCCAGCAGTCCGGGACAGGGGACGCTCAACGAGCAGTACTTC
cdr3_aa: CASSPGQGTLNEQYF

v_call: TRBV7-8
clone_size: many
j_call: TRBJ2-7
d_call: -
cdr3_nt: TGTGCCAGCAGCTTAGCGTTCGGCGGCGCCTACGAGCAGTACTTC
cdr3_aa: CASSLAFGGAYEQYF

v_call: TRBV6-2/TRBV6-3
clone_size: few
j_call: TRBJ2-1
d_call: TRBD2
cdr3_nt: TGTGCCAGCACCAAAATAGCGGGGGGATCCTCCTCCTACAATGAGCAGTTCTTC
cdr3_aa: CASTKIAGGSSSYNEQFF

v_call: TRBV13
clone_size: -
j_call: TRBJ2-7
d_call: -
cdr3_nt: TGTGCCAGCAGCCAGGAATCTCCTTCCTACGAGCAGTACTTC
cdr3_aa: CASSQESPSYEQYF

v_call: TRBV6-1
clone_size: few
j_call: TRBJ2-7
d_call: TRBD2
cdr3_nt: TGTGCCAGCAGTACCCAGGGACTAGCGGGGAACGAGCAGTACTTC
cdr3_aa: CASSTQGLAGNEQYF

v_call: TRBV10-3
clone_size: few
j_call: TRBJ2-7
d_call: -
cdr3_nt: TGTGCCATCAGTGAGTCGAGAGACAGGACTACCTACGAGCAGTACTTC
cdr3_aa: CAISESRDRTTYEQYF

v_call: TRBV7-2
clone_size: many
j_call: TRBJ1-1
d_call: -
cdr3_nt: TGTGCCAGCAGCTTAGCGGGCTGGGGGCTAAGAGGCACTGAAGCTTTCTTT
cdr3_aa: CASSLAGWGLRGTEAFF

v_call: TRBV7-2
clone_size: many
j_call: TRBJ1-6
d_call: -
cdr3_nt: TGTGCCAGCAGTGAAAATTGGATAGGTTCACCCCTCCACTTT
cdr3_aa: CASSENWIGSPLHF

v_call: TRBV4-1
clone_size: -
j_call: TRBJ2-5
d_call: -
cdr3_nt: TGCGCCAGCAGCCAAGTAGTCCCCTCTAGAGAGACCCAGTACTTC
cdr3_aa: CASSQVVPSRETQYF

v_call: TRBV4-1
clone_size: once
j_call: TRBJ1-1
d_call: TRBD1
cdr3_nt: TGCGCCAGCAGCCAAGCCGCCGGGACAGCTATTGAAGCTTTCTTT
cdr3_aa: CASSQAAGTAIEAFF

v_call: TRBV12-3/TRBV12-4
clone_size: few
j_call: TRBJ2-7
d_call: -
cdr3_nt: TGTGCCAGCTCAATACGAACCGGGGTGGCCCACGGGCAGTACTTC
cdr3_aa: CASSIRTGVAHGQYF

v_call: TRBV2
clone_size: -
j_call: TRBJ1-2
d_call: -
cdr3_nt: TGTGCCAGCACTCAAGGAGTGCAGCGAAGCTACACCTTC
cdr3_aa: CASTQGVQRSYTF

v_call: TRBV5-1
clone_size: few
j_call: TRBJ2-7
d_call: -
cdr3_nt: TGCGCCAGCGGCGATATCCGAACCTACGAGCAGTACTTC
cdr3_aa: CASGDIRTYEQYF

v_call: TRBV7-2
clone_size: few
j_call: TRBJ2-2
d_call: TRBD1
cdr3_nt: TGTGCCAGCAGCCCACGACAGGGCGAGAGGGACCGGGAGCTGTTTTTT
cdr3_aa: CASSPRQGERDRELFF

v_call: TRBV7-2
clone_size: few
j_call: TRBJ2-1
d_call: -
cdr3_nt: TGTGCCAGCAGCTTACCGGCCCTCCGGAACAATGAGCAGTTCTTC
cdr3_aa: CASSLPALRNNEQFF

v_call: TRBV5-8
clone_size: -
j_call: TRBJ2-3
d_call: -
cdr3_nt: TGTGCCAGCAGCGGGGAGGCAGGGGCGTCTAGCACAGATACGCAGTATTTT
cdr3_aa: CASSGEAGASSTDTQYF

v_call: TRBV4-1
clone_size: few
j_call: TRBJ2-7
d_call: TRBD2
cdr3_nt: TGCGCCAGCAGCCGACGCAGCGGGGGGAATTACGAGCAGTACTTC
cdr3_aa: CASSRRSGGNYEQYF

v_call: TRBV11-2
clone_size: many
j_call: TRBJ1-2
d_call: -
cdr3_nt: TGTGCCAGCAGCTTAGACCTTCTTTGGGGCTACACCTTC
cdr3_aa: CASSLDLLWGYTF

v_call: TRBV7-2
clone_size: -
j_call: TRBJ2-1
d_call: TRBD2
cdr3_nt: TGTGCCAGCCCACCTAGCGGGGCATCCTACAATGAGCAGTTCTTC
cdr3_aa: CASPPSGASYNEQFF

v_call: TRBV9
clone_size: -
j_call: TRBJ2-1
d_call: -
cdr3_nt: TGTGCCAGCAGCGGGTCAGGGACCTACAATGAGCAGTTCTTC
cdr3_aa: CASSGSGTYNEQFF

v_call: TRBV6-2/TRBV6-3
clone_size: -
j_call: TRBJ1-5
d_call: TRBD1
cdr3_nt: TGTGCCAGCAGTTACTCGACAGGGGATAAGCATTTT
cdr3_aa: CASSYSTGDKHF

v_call: TRBV7-4
clone_size: -
j_call: TRBJ1-4
d_call: -
cdr3_nt: TGTGCCAGCAGCTTAGAGGGGACATCTTCCGAAAAACTGTTTTTT
cdr3_aa: CASSLEGTSSEKLFF

v_call: TRBV7-2
clone_size: -
j_call: TRBJ2-3
d_call: -
cdr3_nt: TGTGCCAGCAGCTTGGGCGGTTTCACAGATACGCAGTATTTT
cdr3_aa: CASSLGGFTDTQYF

v_call: TRBV7-6
clone_size: -
j_call: TRBJ2-1
d_call: -
cdr3_nt: TGTGCCAGCAGCTTAGCTAACCCCCGGGAGCAGTTCTTC
cdr3_aa: CASSLANPREQFF

v_call: TRBV3-1
clone_size: few
j_call: TRBJ1-6
d_call: -
cdr3_nt: TGTGCCAGCAGCCAAGATGATCAGGGGTTAGATTCACCCCTCCACTTT
cdr3_aa: CASSQDDQGLDSPLHF